These 21 T cell receptor beta chains came from one sample sequenced in a study of blood T cell repertoires in COVID-19 (dated by TCRdb to the early 2020s). Library prep was done by the immunoSEQ multiplex PCR assay. TCRdb provides this immuneACCESS table in a form limited to in-frame rearrangements. Some clones are lacking; in checked studies, under half of them reflect an unresolved V gene, and why the rest are absent is not known. In this sample the table shows 35,000 to 45,000 clones, about 87% of which occur a single time. The ten largest clones add up to around 3.5% of the sample. Source material: peripheral blood. Receptors originate from a human donor in a cohort sampled during active COVID-19.

The chain employs TRBV7-6 and TRBJ2-5, with 7 bases lining up with TRBD1. V dropped 5 bases and J dropped 5; count of bases not matched to a gene: 8. The CDR3 sequence is 14 residues long. The germline V gene has CDR1 SGHVS and CDR2 FNYEAQ. CDR3 DNA: TGTGCCAGCAGCCCCAACAGGGGAAAGGAGACCCAGTACTTC. This translates into CASSPNRGKETQYF.

This sequence joins TRBV11-2 and TRBJ1-1; possible D gene TRBD1, 6 bases. Trimming shortened V by 6 bases and J by 0 bases, and 11 bases separated the two germline ends. The CDR3 runs 14 residues. Germline CDR1 SGHAT, CDR2 FQNNGV. CDR3 residues: CASSRGQMNTEAFF. CDR3 nucleotide sequence: TGTGCCAGCAGTCGGGGACAAATGAACACTGAAGCTTTCTTT. The full variable domain, with the rest looked up from reference TRBV11-2 and TRBJ1-1, is EAGVAQSPRYKIIEKRQSVAFWCNPISGHATLYWYQQILGQGPKLLIQFQNNGVVDDSQLPKDRFSAERLKGVDSTLKIQPAKLEDSAVYLCASSRGQMNTEAFFGQGTRLTVV.

This rearrangement joins TRBV6-6 to TRBJ1-1; the match to TRBD1 covers 7 bases. CDR1 is MNHNY and CDR2 is SVGAGI in the germline V gene (reference sequence). CDR3 length equals 15 residues. After removal of 3 bases from V and 0 bases from J, the junction contained 4 bases not matched to a gene. The CDR3 DNA is TGTGCCAGCAGTTATTCGACAGGGCTGAACACTGAAGCTTTCTTT. It is translated as CASSYSTGLNTEAFF.

The chain carries TRBV5-5 and TRBJ2-5; 11 positions agree with TRBD2. The CDR3 sequence is 15 residues long. The germline gives CDR1 SGHKS, CDR2 YYEKEE (reference sequence). J gave up 5 bases and V 0 bases, and 3 bases lay outside the gene matches. CDR3: CASSLVLAGGETQYF. The CDR3 nucleotides read TGTGCCAGCAGCTTGGTTCTAGCGGGAGGCGAGACCCAGTACTTC. The full variable domain, completed using reference TRBV5-5 and TRBJ2-5, is DAGVTQSPTHLIKTRGQQVTLRCSPISGHKSVSWYQQVLGQGPQFIFQYYEKEERGRGNFPDRFSARQFPNYSSELNVNALLLGDSALYLCASSLVLAGGETQYFGPGTRLLVL.

The V gene is TRBV30, the J gene TRBJ1-4, with 7 bases aligning to TRBD1. The junction had 3 bases not matched to a gene; V was cut back by 4 bases and J by 7 bases. CDR1 is GTSNPN, CDR2 SVGIG, per germline (reference sequence). This CDR3 spans 12 amino acids. Here the CDR3 reads CAWTGDSEKLFF. CDR3 DNA sequence: TGTGCCTGGACAGGGGACAGTGAAAAACTGTTTTTT.

The chain is built from TRBV7-2 and TRBJ2-1; D is possibly TRBD2 (5 bases). The CDR3 has 13 residues. Trimming removed 2 bases from V and 9 bases from J, with 11 bases in between. In germline, CDR1 is SGHTA, CDR2 FQGNSA. CDR3 loop: CASSLYSRGEQFF. The CDR3 DNA reads TGTGCCAGCAGCTTATATTCACGGGGTGAGCAGTTCTTC.

This clone has a single count. This chain connects TRBV11-2 to TRBJ1-6, with a weak D call TRBD1 (5 bases). V was cut by 0 bases and J by 17 bases, with 23 bases left in between. Germline-derived CDR1 and CDR2 are SGHAT and FQNNGV. The CDR3 has 16 amino acids. The CDR3 here is CASSLDGAQSSIFFHF. The CDR3 region has the DNA TGTGCCAGCAGCTTAGATGGGGCGCAATCCTCCATATTCTTCCACTTT.

The J gene is TRBJ2-3, the V gene TRBV3-1 (or the pseudogene TRBV3-2), with 9 bases matching TRBD1. This CDR3 region has 17 residues. V trimming: 0 bases; J trimming: 3 bases; junction bases outside the gene matches: 7. In germline, CDR1 is LGHDT, CDR2 YNNKEL (reference sequence). The CDR3 bases are TGTGCCAGCAGCCAAGATCAACAGGGGGCGCGGACAGATACGCAGTATTTT. As protein: CASSQDQQGARTDTQYF.

In this sample, this clone turned up a few times. The chain links TRBV19 to TRBJ1-5; TRBD1 agrees at 7 bases. Germline V gives CDR1 LNHDA, CDR2 SQIVND (reference sequence). The CDR3 covers 18 residues. The V gene end was trimmed by 5 bases and the J gene end by 3 bases; junction bases not matched to a gene: 16. CDR3 bases: TGTGCCAGTAGTCCTCAGGGGGGCTCAGGATCCTCCAATCAGCCCCAGCATTTT. Amino acid sequence: CASSPQGGSGSSNQPQHF.

CDR3 DNA: TGTGCCGGGGGGACTCCGCTTAATCAGCCCCAGCATTTT. It translates to CAGGTPLNQPQHF. The chain carries TRBV6-5 and TRBJ1-5, with a possible D match to TRBD1 (5 bases). The ends were cut back, 11 bases at V and 4 bases at J, with 15 bases in the middle. The CDR3 has 13 amino acids. The germline gives CDR1 MNHEY, CDR2 SVGAGI.

The chain has TRBV28 and TRBJ2-1; D not certain. V lost 8 bases and J 3 bases, leaving 5 bases between the germline ends. The CDR3 runs to 11 residues. Per germline, CDR1 MDHEN and CDR2 SYDVKM. CDR3 nucleotide sequence: TGTGCCAGCGTCAGCTACAATGAGCAGTTCTTC. Its protein product is CASVSYNEQFF.

The chain is built from TRBV12-3 or TRBV12-4 and TRBJ2-7, with a tentative D call TRBD1 (6 bases). The CDR3 is 13 amino acids. V gave up 4 bases and J gave up 3 bases, with 10 bases separating them. CDR3 nucleotides: TGTGCCAGCAGTTGGACAGCAGACTACGAGCAGTACTTC. As protein: CASSWTADYEQYF.

This sequence joins TRBV11-2 and TRBJ2-7; 9 bases are shared with TRBD1. The junction had 1 base not matched to a gene; V was cut back by 5 bases and J by 2 bases. The germline CDR1 and CDR2 sequences are SGHAT and FQNNGV. CDR3 size: 13 residues. CDR3 sequence reads: CASSRTGAYEQYF. In DNA, the CDR3 is TGTGCCAGCAGCCGGACAGGGGCCTACGAGCAGTACTTC.

This sequence joins TRBV4-2 and TRBJ2-3; a possible D gene is TRBD2 (7 bases). The CDR3 contains 16 residues. Trimming cost V 1 base and J 3 bases, with 14 bases left between them. Germline V gene sequence: CDR1 LGHNA, CDR2 YNFKEQ. The CDR3 loop reads CASSQGGGARTDTQYF. As DNA, the CDR3 is TGTGCCAGCAGCCAAGGTGGGGGGGCGCGAACAGATACGCAGTATTTT.

V usage is TRBV7-9 and J usage is TRBJ2-1, with a possible D match to TRBD1 (5 bases). The CDR3 spans 16 residues. The V end lost 8 bases, the J end lost 0 bases, and 17 bases lay between the germline ends. Germline V gene sequence: CDR1 SEHNR, CDR2 FQNEAQ (reference sequence). CDR3 protein: CASLELDKNSYNEQFF. The CDR3 nucleotides are TGTGCCAGCCTTGAGTTGGACAAAAACTCCTACAATGAGCAGTTCTTC. The variable domain in full, completed from reference TRBV7-9 and TRBJ2-1, reads DTGVSQNPRHKITKRGQNVTFRCDPISEHNRLYWYRQTLGQGPEFLTYFQNEAQLEKSRLLSDRFSAERPKGSFSTLEIQRTEQGDSAMYLCASLELDKNSYNEQFFGPGTRLTVL.

The rearrangement joins TRBV6-5 to TRBJ1-2, with D uncertain. Trimming took off 8 bases at V and 6 bases at J, with 10 bases between the two ends. The CDR3 loop spans 11 amino acids. Germline CDR1 MNHEY, CDR2 SVGAGI. The CDR3, as DNA: TGTGCCAGCCGAGCCTCCGATGGCTACACCTTC. This encodes CASRASDGYTF.

V and J are TRBV7-2 and TRBJ2-1; the D gene is possibly TRBD1 (6 bases). There are 14 residues in the CDR3. V gave up 5 bases and J gave up 7 bases, with 15 bases separating them. Looked up from germline, CDR1 is SGHTA and CDR2 is FQGNSA. For the CDR3, the DNA is TGTGCCAGCAGCGTTATACGGGACAAAAATGAGCAGTTCTTC. This codes for CASSVIRDKNEQFF.

This sequence joins TRBV4-2 and TRBJ2-3; 12 nucleotides align to TRBD2. V trimming: 2 bases; J trimming: 4 bases; junction bases outside the gene matches: 4. This CDR3 comprises 16 residues. Looked up from germline, CDR1 is LGHNA and CDR2 is YNFKEQ. CDR3 residues: CASSQRTSGAPDTQYF. The CDR3 nucleotides are TGTGCCAGCAGCCAAAGGACTAGCGGGGCTCCAGATACGCAGTATTTT.

The chain has TRBV4-1 and TRBJ2-7; D remains unclear. Trimming took off 0 bases at V and 5 bases at J, with 8 bases between the two ends. CDR1 is MGHRA and CDR2 is YSYEKL in the germline V gene. The CDR3 spans 13 residues. CDR3 amino acids: CASSQDVGDEQYF. The DNA of the CDR3 is TGCGCCAGCAGCCAAGATGTGGGCGACGAGCAGTACTTC.

The J gene is TRBJ2-7, the V gene TRBV28; D ambiguous. The V gene lost 7 bases and the J gene lost 2 bases, with 9 bases spanning the gap. This CDR3 comprises 12 residues. CDR1 is MDHEN and CDR2 is SYDVKM in the germline V gene. The CDR3 sequence is CASTAEPYEQYF. The CDR3 nucleotides read TGTGCCAGCACCGCTGAGCCCTACGAGCAGTACTTC.

The V and J genes are TRBV10-3 and TRBJ1-2, with TRBD1 matching 7 bases. CDR1 and CDR2 (germline): ENHRY, SYGVKD. Losses at the gene ends were 3 bases for V and 5 bases for J; bases not matched to a gene: 3. CDR3 length: 13 amino acids. CDR3 loop: CAISEGTAYGYTF. As DNA, the CDR3 is TGTGCCATCAGTGAAGGGACAGCTTATGGCTACACCTTC.